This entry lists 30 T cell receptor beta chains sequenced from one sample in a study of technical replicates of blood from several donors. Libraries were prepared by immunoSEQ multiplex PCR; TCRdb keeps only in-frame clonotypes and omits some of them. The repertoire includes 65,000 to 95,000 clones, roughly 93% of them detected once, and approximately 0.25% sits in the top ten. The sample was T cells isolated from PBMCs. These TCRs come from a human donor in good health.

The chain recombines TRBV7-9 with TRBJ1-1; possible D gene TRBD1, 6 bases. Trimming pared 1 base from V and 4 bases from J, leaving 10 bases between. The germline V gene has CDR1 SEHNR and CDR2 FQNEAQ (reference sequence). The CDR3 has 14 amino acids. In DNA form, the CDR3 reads TGTGCCAGCAGCTTAGAGGGGGGGAGCACTGAAGCTTTCTTT. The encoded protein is CASSLEGGSTEAFF.

The chain's CDR3 is CADCAGTRTAFTEAFF. In DNA, the CDR3 is TGTGCCGATTGCGCGGGGACCAGGACCGCCTTCACTGAAGCTTTCTTT. The chain carries TRBV11-2 and TRBJ1-1, with D tentatively TRBD1 (5 bases). The CDR3 length is 16 residues. The germline V and J ends were trimmed by 11 bases and 4 bases, with 26 bases remaining between them. Germline CDR1 is SGHAT and CDR2 is FQNNGV.

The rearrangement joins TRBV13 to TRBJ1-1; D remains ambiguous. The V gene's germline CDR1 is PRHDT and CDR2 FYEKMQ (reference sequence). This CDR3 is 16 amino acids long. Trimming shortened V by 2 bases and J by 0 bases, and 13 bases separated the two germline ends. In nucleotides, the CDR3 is TGTGCCAGCAGCTTACACCCATCGAGGCTGAACACTGAAGCTTTCTTT. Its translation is CASSLHPSRLNTEAFF.

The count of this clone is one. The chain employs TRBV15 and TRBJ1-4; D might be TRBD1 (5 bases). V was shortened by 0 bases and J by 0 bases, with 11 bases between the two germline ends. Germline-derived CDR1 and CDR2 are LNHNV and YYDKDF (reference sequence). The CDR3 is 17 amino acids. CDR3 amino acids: CATSRDRGGATNEKLFF. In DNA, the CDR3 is TGTGCCACCAGCAGAGATCGCGGGGGAGCAACTAATGAAAAACTGTTTTTT.

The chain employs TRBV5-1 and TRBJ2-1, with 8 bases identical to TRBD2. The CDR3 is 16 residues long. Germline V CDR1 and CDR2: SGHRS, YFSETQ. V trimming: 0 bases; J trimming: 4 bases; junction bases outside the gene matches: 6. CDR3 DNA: TGCGCCAGCAGCTTGGAAGGGACTAGGAATTACAATGAGCAGTTCTTC. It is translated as CASSLEGTRNYNEQFF.

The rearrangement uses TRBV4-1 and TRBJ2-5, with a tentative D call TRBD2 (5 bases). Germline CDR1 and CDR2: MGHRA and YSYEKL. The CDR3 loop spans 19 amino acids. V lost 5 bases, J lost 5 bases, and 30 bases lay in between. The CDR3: CASSSQDPNILGVGETQYF. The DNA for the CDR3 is TGCGCCAGCAGCAGCCAAGATCCAAATATTCTGGGAGTAGGGGAGACCCAGTACTTC.

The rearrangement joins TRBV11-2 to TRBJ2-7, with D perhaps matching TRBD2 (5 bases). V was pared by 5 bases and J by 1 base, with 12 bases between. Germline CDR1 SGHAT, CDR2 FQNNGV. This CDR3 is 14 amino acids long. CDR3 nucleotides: TGTGCCAGCAGCCGAGCGGACCAATCCTACGAGCAGTACTTC. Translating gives CASSRADQSYEQYF.

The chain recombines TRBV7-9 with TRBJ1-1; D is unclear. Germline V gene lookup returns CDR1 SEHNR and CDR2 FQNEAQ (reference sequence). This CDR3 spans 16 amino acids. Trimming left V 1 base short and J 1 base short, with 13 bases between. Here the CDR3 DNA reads TGTGCCAGCAGCTTAGGGGAAGCAGGAGGGAACACTGAAGCTTTCTTT. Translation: CASSLGEAGGNTEAFF.

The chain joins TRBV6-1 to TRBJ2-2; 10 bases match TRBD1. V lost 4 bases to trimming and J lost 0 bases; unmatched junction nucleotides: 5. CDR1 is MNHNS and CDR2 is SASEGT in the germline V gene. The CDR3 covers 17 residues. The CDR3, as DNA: TGTGCCAGCAGTGCAATTGGACAGGGGGCGAACACCGGGGAGCTGTTTTTT. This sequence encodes CASSAIGQGANTGELFF.

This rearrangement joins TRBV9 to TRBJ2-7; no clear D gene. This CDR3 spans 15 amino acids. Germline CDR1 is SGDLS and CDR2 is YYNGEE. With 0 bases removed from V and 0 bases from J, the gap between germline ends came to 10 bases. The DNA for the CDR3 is TGTGCCAGCAGCGTAGCGGCAGGCACCTCCTACGAGCAGTACTTC. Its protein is CASSVAAGTSYEQYF.

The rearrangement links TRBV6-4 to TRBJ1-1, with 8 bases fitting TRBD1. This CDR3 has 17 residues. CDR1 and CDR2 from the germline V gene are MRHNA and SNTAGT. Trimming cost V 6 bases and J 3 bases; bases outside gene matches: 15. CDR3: CASREDRGRLRDTEAFF. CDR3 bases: TGTGCCAGCAGGGAAGACAGGGGTAGGCTAAGAGACACTGAAGCTTTCTTT.

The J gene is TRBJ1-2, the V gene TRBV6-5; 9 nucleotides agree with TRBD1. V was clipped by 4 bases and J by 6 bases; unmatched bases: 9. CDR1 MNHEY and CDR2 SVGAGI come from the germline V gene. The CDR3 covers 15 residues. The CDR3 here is CASSSGQGFLHGYTF. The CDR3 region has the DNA TGTGCCAGCAGTTCGGGACAGGGTTTTCTTCATGGCTACACCTTC.

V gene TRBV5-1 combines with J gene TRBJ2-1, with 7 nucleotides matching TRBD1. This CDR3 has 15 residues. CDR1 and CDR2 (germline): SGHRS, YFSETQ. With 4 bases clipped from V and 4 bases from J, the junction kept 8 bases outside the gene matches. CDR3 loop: CASSALPGQYNEQFF. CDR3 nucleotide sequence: TGCGCCAGCAGCGCCTTACCGGGACAGTACAATGAGCAGTTCTTC.

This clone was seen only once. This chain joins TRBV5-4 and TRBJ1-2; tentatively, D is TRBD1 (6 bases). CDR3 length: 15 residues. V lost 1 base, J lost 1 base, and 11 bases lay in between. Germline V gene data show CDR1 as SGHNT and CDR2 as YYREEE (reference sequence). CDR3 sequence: CASSLRDTLNYGYTF. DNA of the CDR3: TGTGCCAGCAGCTTGCGGGACACACTTAACTATGGCTACACCTTC. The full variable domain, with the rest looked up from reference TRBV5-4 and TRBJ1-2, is ETGVTQSPTHLIKTRGQQVTLRCSSQSGHNTVSWYQQALGQGPQFIFQYYREEENGRGNFPPRFSGLQFPNYSSELNVNALELDDSALYLCASSLRDTLNYGYTFGSGTRLTVV.

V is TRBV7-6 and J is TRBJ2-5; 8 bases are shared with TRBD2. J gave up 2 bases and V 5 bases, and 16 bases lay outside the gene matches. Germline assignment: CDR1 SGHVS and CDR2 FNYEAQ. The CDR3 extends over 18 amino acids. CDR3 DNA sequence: TGTGCCAGCAGCGTTCTGGACGTGGGCGGGGGGACACAAGAGACCCAGTACTTC. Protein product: CASSVLDVGGGTQETQYF.

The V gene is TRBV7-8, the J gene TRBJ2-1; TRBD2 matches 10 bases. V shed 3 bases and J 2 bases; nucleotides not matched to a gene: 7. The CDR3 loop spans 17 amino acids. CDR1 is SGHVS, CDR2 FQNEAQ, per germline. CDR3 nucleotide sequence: TGTGCCAGCAGCTTCCCCCAACTAGCGGGGACCTACAATGAGCAGTTCTTC. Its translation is CASSFPQLAGTYNEQFF.

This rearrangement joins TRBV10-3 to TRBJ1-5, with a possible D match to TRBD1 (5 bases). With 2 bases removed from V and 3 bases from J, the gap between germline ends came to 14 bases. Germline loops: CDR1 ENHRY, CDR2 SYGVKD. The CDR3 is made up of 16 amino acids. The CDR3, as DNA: TGTGCCATCAGTGAGCGTCAGGGCGGCGACAATCAGCCCCAGCATTTT. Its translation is CAISERQGGDNQPQHF.

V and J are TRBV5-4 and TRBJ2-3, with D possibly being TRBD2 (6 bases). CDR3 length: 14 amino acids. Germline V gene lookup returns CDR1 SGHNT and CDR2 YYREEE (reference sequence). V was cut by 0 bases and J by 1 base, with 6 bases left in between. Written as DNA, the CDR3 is TGTGCCAGCAGCTTGGCTAGCGGCACAGATACGCAGTATTTT. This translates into CASSLASGTDTQYF.

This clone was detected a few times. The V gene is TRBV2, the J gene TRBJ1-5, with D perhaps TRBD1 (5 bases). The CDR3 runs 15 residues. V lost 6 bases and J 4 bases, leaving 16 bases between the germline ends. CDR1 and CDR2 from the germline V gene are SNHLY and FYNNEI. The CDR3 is CASREQGLGNQPQHF. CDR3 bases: TGTGCCAGCAGGGAGCAGGGTTTAGGAAATCAGCCCCAGCATTTT.

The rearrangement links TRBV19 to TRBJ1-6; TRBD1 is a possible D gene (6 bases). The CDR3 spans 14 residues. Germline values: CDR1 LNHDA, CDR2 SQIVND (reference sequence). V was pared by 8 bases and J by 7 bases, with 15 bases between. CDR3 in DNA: TGTGCCAGTCATAACAGGGCGTCCAATTCACCCCTCCACTTT. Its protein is CASHNRASNSPLHF.

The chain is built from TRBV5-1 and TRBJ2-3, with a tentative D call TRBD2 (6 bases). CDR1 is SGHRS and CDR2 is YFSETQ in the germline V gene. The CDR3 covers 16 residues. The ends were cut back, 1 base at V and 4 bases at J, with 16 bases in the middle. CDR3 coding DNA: TGCGCCAGCAGCTTGAGCAGCGGGTTAGGCGCAGATACGCAGTATTTT. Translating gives CASSLSSGLGADTQYF.

The CDR3 reads CASRPGQANTGELFF. As DNA, the CDR3 is TGTGCCAGCAGGCCTGGACAGGCGAACACCGGGGAGCTGTTTTTT. The chain couples TRBV27 to TRBJ2-2; 7 positions match TRBD1. Unmatched junction bases numbered 4, after V lost 6 bases and J lost 0 bases. In germline, CDR1 is MNHEY, CDR2 SMNVEV (reference sequence). CDR3 length equals 15 residues.

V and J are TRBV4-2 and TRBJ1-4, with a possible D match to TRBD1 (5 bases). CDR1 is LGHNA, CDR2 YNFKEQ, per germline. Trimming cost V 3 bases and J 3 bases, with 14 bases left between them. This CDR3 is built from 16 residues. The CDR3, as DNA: TGTGCCAGCAGCCAGGTATCAGGGCCGTCTAATGAAAAACTGTTTTTT. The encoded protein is CASSQVSGPSNEKLFF.

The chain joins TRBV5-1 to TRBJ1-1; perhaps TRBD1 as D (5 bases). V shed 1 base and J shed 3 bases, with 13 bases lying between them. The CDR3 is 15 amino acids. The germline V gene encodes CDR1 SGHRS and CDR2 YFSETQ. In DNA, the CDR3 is TGCGCCAGCAGCTTGAGCAGGGCTGGGTACACTGAAGCTTTCTTT. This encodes CASSLSRAGYTEAFF.

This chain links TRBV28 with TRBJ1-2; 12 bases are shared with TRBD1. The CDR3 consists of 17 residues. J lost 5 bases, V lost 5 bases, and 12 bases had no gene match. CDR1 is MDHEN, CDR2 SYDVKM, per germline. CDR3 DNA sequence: TGTGCCAGCAGTCCCAATTCTGGGACAGGGGGCCGGTATGGCTACACCTTC. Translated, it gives CASSPNSGTGGRYGYTF.

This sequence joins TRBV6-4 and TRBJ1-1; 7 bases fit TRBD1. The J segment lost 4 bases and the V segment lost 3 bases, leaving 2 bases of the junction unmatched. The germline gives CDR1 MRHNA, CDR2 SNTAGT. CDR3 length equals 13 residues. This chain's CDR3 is CASSETGATEAFF. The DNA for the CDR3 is TGTGCCAGCAGTGAAACAGGGGCCACTGAAGCTTTCTTT.

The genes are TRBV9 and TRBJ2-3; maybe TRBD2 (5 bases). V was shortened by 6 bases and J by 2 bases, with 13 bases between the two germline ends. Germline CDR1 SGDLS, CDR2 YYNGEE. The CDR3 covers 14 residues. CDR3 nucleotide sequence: TGTGCCAGCACCCGGGATGGATTCACAGATACGCAGTATTTT. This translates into CASTRDGFTDTQYF.

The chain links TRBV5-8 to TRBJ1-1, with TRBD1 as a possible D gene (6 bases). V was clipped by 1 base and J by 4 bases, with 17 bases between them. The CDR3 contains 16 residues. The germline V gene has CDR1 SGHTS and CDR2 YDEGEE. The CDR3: CASSLTGWSVSTEAFF. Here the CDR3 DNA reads TGTGCCAGCAGCTTGACAGGGTGGTCCGTGAGCACTGAAGCTTTCTTT.

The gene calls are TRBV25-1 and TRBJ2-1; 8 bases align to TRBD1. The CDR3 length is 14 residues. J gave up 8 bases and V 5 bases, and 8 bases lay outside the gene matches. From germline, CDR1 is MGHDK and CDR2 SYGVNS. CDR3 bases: TGTGCCAGCAGTACCTCAGACAGGGGCGATGAGCAGTTCTTC. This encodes CASSTSDRGDEQFF. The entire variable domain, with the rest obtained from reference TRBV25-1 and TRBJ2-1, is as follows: EADIYQTPRYLVIGTGKKITLECSQTMGHDKMYWYQQDPGMELHLIHYSYGVNSTEKGDLSSESTVSRIRTEHFPLTLESARPSHTSQYLCASSTSDRGDEQFFGPGTRLTVL.

The CDR3 DNA reads as TGTGCCAGCAGCCAAGTTCCGGCTTGGGGAGGTGGAACCTACAATGAGCAGTTCTTC. It is translated as CASSQVPAWGGGTYNEQFF. The rearrangement uses TRBV4-2 and TRBJ2-1; possibly TRBD2 for D (6 bases). The CDR3 loop spans 19 amino acids. Trimming left V 1 base short and J 2 bases short, with 21 bases between. Germline V gene lookup returns CDR1 LGHNA and CDR2 YNFKEQ.